Listed here are 26 T cell receptor beta chains from one sample, sequenced in a study of shared clonotypes between healthy human individuals. Sequenced by immunoSEQ multiplex PCR; TCRdb stores in-frame clones only, minus some. This sample carries about 2.1 million clones, roughly 93% of them seen once, and the ten largest clones take more than 1.5%. Terminally differentiated effector memory CD45RA+ cells were excluded from the naive CD8 cells, which were CD45RO-negative and positively selected for CCR7. The sample taken for sequencing was naive CD8+ T cells from PBMCs. The receptors derive from a man aged 18 to 29 in good health. Some clones in this sample may be carry-over from other donors' samples.

The CDR3 DNA is TGTGCCAGCAGTCATAGCGGAAACATTCAGTACTTC. Amino acid sequence: CASSHSGNIQYF. The chain joins TRBV6-5 to TRBJ2-4; D is perhaps TRBD2 (6 bases). This CDR3 contains 12 residues. The germline V and J ends were trimmed by 5 bases and 6 bases, with 8 bases remaining between them. Germline V gene sequence: CDR1 MNHEY, CDR2 SVGAGI.

This chain connects TRBV28 to TRBJ2-2; the D is unclear. Deletions cut 3 bases from V and 5 bases from J, with 13 bases between. The germline gives CDR1 MDHEN, CDR2 SYDVKM. The CDR3 has 15 residues. In DNA form, the CDR3 reads TGTGCCAGCAGTTTGATGGTTAAAGTGACCGGGGAGCTGTTTTTT. It encodes CASSLMVKVTGELFF. Variable domain in full (rest from reference TRBV28 and TRBJ2-2): DVKVTQSSRYLVKRTGEKVFLECVQDMDHENMFWYRQDPGLGLRLIYFSYDVKMKEKGDIPEGYSVSREKKERFSLILESASTNQTSMYLCASSLMVKVTGELFFGEGSRLTVL.

Comments on this clone: The sample holds other DNA sequences that translate to the same CDR3. The CDR3 nucleotides read TGTGCCAGCAGCCCAGGTTACGAGCAGTACTTC. Translated: CASSPGYEQYF. V is TRBV7-2 and J is TRBJ2-7, with unresolved D. The germline gives CDR1 SGHTA, CDR2 FQGNSA. V lost 5 bases and J 4 bases, leaving 6 bases between the germline ends. This CDR3 has 11 amino acids.

Concerning this clone itself: This same CDR3 is encoded by further DNA sequences in the sample. The chain is built from TRBV9 and TRBJ2-1, with 10 bases matching TRBD2. The V gene end was trimmed by 0 bases and the J gene end by 3 bases; junction bases not matched to a gene: 0. This CDR3 comprises 15 residues. Germline V CDR1 and CDR2: SGDLS, YYNGEE. The CDR3 DNA follows: TGTGCCAGCAGCGTAGTAGCGGGAGGCTACAATGAGCAGTTCTTC. Amino acids: CASSVVAGGYNEQFF.

This chain uses TRBV27 with TRBJ2-6, with a weak D call TRBD1 (5 bases). The germline V and J ends were trimmed by 3 bases and 0 bases, with 6 bases remaining between them. In germline, CDR1 is MNHEY, CDR2 SMNVEV (reference sequence). The CDR3 runs 15 residues. CDR3 sequence (DNA): TGTGCCAGCAGTTTCCAGGGCTCTGGGGCCAACGTCCTGACTTTC. Translating it yields CASSFQGSGANVLTF.

CDR3 nucleotides: TGTGCCAGCAGCCCAAGCTCGGGAGTGGTGTACGAGCAGTACTTC. It specifies CASSPSSGVVYEQYF. J is TRBJ2-7 and V is TRBV9, with TRBD2 as a possible D gene (6 bases). V lost 4 bases to trimming and J lost 4 bases, with 18 bases between them. The CDR3 contains 15 residues. Germline CDR1 and CDR2: SGDLS and YYNGEE.

The V and J genes are TRBV18 and TRBJ2-2, with D uncertain. CDR3 length: 16 residues. Trimming left V 0 bases short and J 4 bases short, with 12 bases between. Germline V lookup: CDR1 KGHSH, CDR2 LQKENI. CDR3 sequence: CASSPPVSHSTGELFF. The CDR3 nucleotides read TGTGCCAGCTCACCACCAGTCTCACACAGCACCGGGGAGCTGTTTTTT.

The CDR3 loop reads CSASTGDGYTF. CDR3 sequence (DNA): TGCAGTGCCTCGACAGGGGATGGCTACACCTTC. V is TRBV20-1 and J is TRBJ1-2, with 8 bases aligning to TRBD1. V gave up 6 bases and J gave up 6 bases; unmatched junction bases: 3. The CDR3 extends over 11 amino acids. CDR1 and CDR2 from the germline V gene are DFQATT and SNEGSKA (reference sequence).

The V and J genes are TRBV15 and TRBJ2-6, with D possibly TRBD2 on 5 matching bases. V was pared by 6 bases and J by 3 bases, with 9 bases between. CDR1 and CDR2 (germline): LNHNV, YYDKDF (reference sequence). This CDR3 spans 14 amino acids. Here the CDR3 reads CATREVDGANVLTF. For the CDR3, the DNA is TGTGCCACCAGGGAGGTTGATGGGGCCAACGTCCTGACTTTC.

This clone was seen a handful of times. The chain recombines TRBV19 with TRBJ2-2; no reliable D call. Trimming removed 3 bases at V and 0 bases at J, with 20 bases between. Germline loops: CDR1 LNHDA, CDR2 SQIVND (reference sequence). This CDR3 spans 19 amino acids. CDR3 DNA: TGTGCCAGTAGTATCCCCTTTCGCGAGGCGAGGACGAACACCGGGGAGCTGTTTTTT. It specifies CASSIPFREARTNTGELFF.

The chain links TRBV19 to TRBJ2-1, with 7 nucleotides matching TRBD1. In germline, CDR1 is LNHDA, CDR2 SQIVND (reference sequence). This CDR3 is built from 13 residues. V lost 7 bases, J lost 2 bases, and 2 bases stayed unmatched. CDR3 nucleotides: TGTGCCAGTAACGACAGGGCCTACAATGAGCAGTTCTTC. Its translation: CASNDRAYNEQFF.

The chain uses TRBV9 and TRBJ2-7, with D perhaps TRBD2 (6 bases). V was pared by 0 bases and J by 1 base, with 11 bases between. The CDR3 runs 15 residues. Germline CDR1 SGDLS, CDR2 YYNGEE. This CDR3 is CASSVVASESYEQYF. The CDR3 DNA reads TGTGCCAGCAGCGTAGTGGCTAGCGAATCCTACGAGCAGTACTTC.

This rearrangement joins TRBV7-9 to TRBJ1-2; 8 bases are shared with TRBD1. CDR1 is SEHNR and CDR2 is FQNEAQ in the germline V gene (reference sequence). This CDR3 is 13 amino acids long. V gave up 5 bases and J gave up 4 bases; unmatched junction bases: 3. The CDR3 DNA sequence: TGTGCCAGCAGCCAGGACAGGGTCTATGGCTACACCTTC. This codes for CASSQDRVYGYTF. The full variable domain, completed using reference TRBV7-9 and TRBJ1-2, is DTGVSQNPRHKITKRGQNVTFRCDPISEHNRLYWYRQTLGQGPEFLTYFQNEAQLEKSRLLSDRFSAERPKGSFSTLEIQRTEQGDSAMYLCASSQDRVYGYTFGSGTRLTVV.

This chain links TRBV6-1 with TRBJ2-7; 7 positions match TRBD1. V trimming: 7 bases; J trimming: 3 bases; junction bases outside the gene matches: 3. This CDR3 contains 12 residues. Germline loops: CDR1 MNHNS, CDR2 SASEGT. The CDR3 protein is CASIGDSYEQYF. The CDR3 DNA follows: TGTGCCAGCATCGGGGACAGCTACGAGCAGTACTTC.

In this sample, this clone turned up once. The chain carries TRBV9 and TRBJ2-2; D call uncertain. CDR3 length: 15 residues. Germline lookup yields CDR1 SGDLS and CDR2 YYNGEE. The ends were cut back, 3 bases at V and 5 bases at J, with 14 bases in the middle. The chain's CDR3 is CASSGNQRLTGELFF. Written as DNA, the CDR3 is TGTGCCAGCAGCGGAAACCAACGCCTTACCGGGGAGCTGTTTTTT.

The DNA of the CDR3 is TGTGCCAGCAGTTCTTCCGGGACAGGGTTTTTTCTCAGGGGCTACGAGCAGTACTTC. It translates to CASSSSGTGFFLRGYEQYF. The gene calls are TRBV27 and TRBJ2-7; 9 bases match TRBD1. Per the germline V gene, CDR1 is MNHEY and CDR2 is SMNVEV (reference sequence). This CDR3 comprises 19 residues. The J segment lost 3 bases and the V segment lost 4 bases, leaving 19 bases of the junction unmatched.

The rearrangement links TRBV27 to TRBJ2-7; 10 bases fit TRBD1. After removal of 4 bases from V and 7 bases from J, the junction contained 7 bases not matched to a gene. This CDR3 contains 14 residues. Germline CDR1 is MNHEY and CDR2 is SMNVEV (reference sequence). CDR3 amino acids: CASSWRDRGREQYF. DNA of the CDR3: TGTGCCAGCAGTTGGCGGGACAGGGGTAGGGAGCAGTACTTC.

The chain has TRBV9 and TRBJ2-7; D possibly matches TRBD1 or TRBD2 (5 bases each). The CDR3 runs to 14 residues. In germline, CDR1 is SGDLS, CDR2 YYNGEE. V dropped 0 bases and J dropped 8 bases, with 15 bases sitting between them. CDR3 in DNA: TGTGCCAGCAGCGTAGGAAGCGGTGGGGGACAGCAGTACTTC. Encoded protein: CASSVGSGGGQQYF. The full variable domain, in which reference TRBV9 and TRBJ2-7 provide the parts outside the CDR3, is DSGVTQTPKHLITATGQRVTLRCSPRSGDLSVYWYQQSLDQGLQFLIQYYNGEERAKGNILERFSAQQFPDLHSELNLSSLELGDSALYFCASSVGSGGGQQYFGPGTRLTVT.

Of note for this clone: Other DNA sequences in the sample encode the same CDR3. V and J are TRBV9 and TRBJ2-2; the D is unclear. Germline loops: CDR1 SGDLS, CDR2 YYNGEE. V lost 0 bases, J lost 7 bases, and 4 bases lay in between. This CDR3 is 12 amino acids long. CDR3 protein: CASSVGIGELFF. The CDR3 nucleotides are TGTGCCAGCAGCGTAGGTATCGGGGAGCTGTTTTTT. Together with reference TRBV9 and TRBJ2-2, the CDR3 gives the full variable domain: DSGVTQTPKHLITATGQRVTLRCSPRSGDLSVYWYQQSLDQGLQFLIQYYNGEERAKGNILERFSAQQFPDLHSELNLSSLELGDSALYFCASSVGIGELFFGEGSRLTVL.

J is TRBJ2-7 and V is TRBV28; TRBD2 might be the D (7 bases). Germline CDR1 and CDR2: MDHEN and SYDVKM. The V end was cut by 5 bases, the J end by 0 bases, with 14 bases between. This CDR3 has 15 amino acids. This chain's CDR3 is CASSRGASSSYEQYF. In DNA, the CDR3 is TGTGCCAGCAGTCGGGGGGCATCAAGCTCCTACGAGCAGTACTTC.

The rearrangement uses TRBV7-9 and TRBJ2-2, with D hard to call. Trimming stripped 4 bases from V and 5 bases from J, with 11 bases between. CDR1 SEHNR and CDR2 FQNEAQ come from the germline V gene (reference sequence). CDR3 length equals 14 residues. The CDR3: CASSWVVSTGELFF. The DNA of the CDR3 is TGTGCCAGCAGCTGGGTGGTTTCGACCGGGGAGCTGTTTTTT.

The V call is TRBV4-3, the J call TRBJ2-1, with 7 bases matching TRBD1. The CDR3 sequence is 17 residues long. V shed 3 bases, J shed 2 bases, and the junction held 10 bases outside the gene matches. In germline, CDR1 is LGHNA, CDR2 YSLEER. CDR3 residues: CASSHRYTGDAYNEQFF. In nucleotides, the CDR3 is TGCGCCAGCAGCCACCGCTACACAGGGGACGCCTACAATGAGCAGTTCTTC.

The rearrangement uses TRBV28 and TRBJ2-7; D is possibly TRBD2 (5 bases). Germline V CDR1 and CDR2: MDHEN, SYDVKM. The germline V and J ends were trimmed by 1 base and 3 bases, with 10 bases remaining between them. There are 14 residues in the CDR3. The CDR3 loop reads CASSLLSGVYEQYF. CDR3 DNA sequence: TGTGCCAGCAGTTTATTGAGCGGCGTCTACGAGCAGTACTTC.

The chain has TRBV27 and TRBJ2-5; D possibly corresponds to TRBD1 (5 bases). CDR3 size: 14 residues. Germline loops: CDR1 MNHEY, CDR2 SMNVEV (reference sequence). V shed 4 bases and J shed 3 bases, with 12 bases lying between them. The CDR3 spells CASSSRVGEETQYF. CDR3 nucleotide sequence: TGTGCCAGCAGTTCCAGGGTAGGGGAAGAGACCCAGTACTTC.

Remarks on this clone: Distinct nucleotide sequences in the sample also encode this CDR3. The chain joins TRBV27 to TRBJ2-7; D is perhaps TRBD2 (6 bases). Germline V lookup: CDR1 MNHEY, CDR2 SMNVEV (reference sequence). V lost 0 bases to trimming and J lost 0 bases, with 9 bases between them. The CDR3 covers 15 residues. CDR3: CASSLSGRSSYEQYF. In DNA form, the CDR3 reads TGTGCCAGCAGTTTATCAGGGAGGAGCTCCTACGAGCAGTACTTC.

The chain has TRBV15 and TRBJ1-5; no clear D gene. V dropped 5 bases and J dropped 0 bases, with 11 bases sitting between them. Germline V gives CDR1 LNHNV, CDR2 YYDKDF (reference sequence). This CDR3 is built from 15 residues. CDR3 sequence reads: CATSSRRTSNQPQHF. The CDR3 DNA reads TGTGCCACCAGCTCGCGGAGGACTAGCAATCAGCCCCAGCATTTT. The full variable domain, completed using reference TRBV15 and TRBJ1-5, is DAMVIQNPRYQVTQFGKPVTLSCSQTLNHNVMYWYQQKSSQAPKLLFHYYDKDFNNEADTPDNFQSRRPNTSFCFLDIRSPGLGDTAMYLCATSSRRTSNQPQHFGDGTRLSIL.